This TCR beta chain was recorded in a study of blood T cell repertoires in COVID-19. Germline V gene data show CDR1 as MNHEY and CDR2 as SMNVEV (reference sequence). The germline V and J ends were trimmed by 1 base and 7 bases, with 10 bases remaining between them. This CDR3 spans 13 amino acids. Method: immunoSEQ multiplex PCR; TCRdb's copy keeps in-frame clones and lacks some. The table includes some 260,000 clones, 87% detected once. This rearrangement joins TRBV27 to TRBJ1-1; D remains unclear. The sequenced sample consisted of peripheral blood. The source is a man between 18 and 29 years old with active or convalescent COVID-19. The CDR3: CASSLLIGSEAFF. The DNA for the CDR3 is TGTGCCAGCAGTTTATTAATAGGGAGTGAAGCTTTCTTT.